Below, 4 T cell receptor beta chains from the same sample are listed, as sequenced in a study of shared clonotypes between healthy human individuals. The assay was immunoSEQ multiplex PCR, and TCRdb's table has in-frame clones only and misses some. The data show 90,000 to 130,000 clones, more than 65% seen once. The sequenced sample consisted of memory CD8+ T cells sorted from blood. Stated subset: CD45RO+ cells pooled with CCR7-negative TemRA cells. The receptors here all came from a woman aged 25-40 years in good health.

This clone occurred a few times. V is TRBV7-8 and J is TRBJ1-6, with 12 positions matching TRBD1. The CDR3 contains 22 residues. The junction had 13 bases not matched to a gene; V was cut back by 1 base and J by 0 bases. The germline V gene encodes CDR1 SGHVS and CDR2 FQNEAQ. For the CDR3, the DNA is TGTGCCAGCAGCTTAGATCCGGGACAGGGGGCCCTAGCGAGCTCCTATAATTCACCCCTCCACTTT. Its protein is CASSLDPGQGALASSYNSPLHF.

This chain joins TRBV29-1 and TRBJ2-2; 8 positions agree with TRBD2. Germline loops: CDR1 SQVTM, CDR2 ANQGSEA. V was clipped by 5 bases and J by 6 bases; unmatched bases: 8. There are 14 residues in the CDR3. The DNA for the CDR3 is TGCAGCGTTCTTACCGGGAGGGCCGCCGGGGAGCTGTTTTTT. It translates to CSVLTGRAAGELFF.

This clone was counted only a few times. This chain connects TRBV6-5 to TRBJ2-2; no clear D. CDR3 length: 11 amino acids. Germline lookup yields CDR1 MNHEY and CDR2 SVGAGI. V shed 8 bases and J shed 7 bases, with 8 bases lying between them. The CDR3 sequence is CASRSNGELFF. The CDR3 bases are TGTGCCAGCCGTTCAAACGGGGAGCTGTTTTTT.

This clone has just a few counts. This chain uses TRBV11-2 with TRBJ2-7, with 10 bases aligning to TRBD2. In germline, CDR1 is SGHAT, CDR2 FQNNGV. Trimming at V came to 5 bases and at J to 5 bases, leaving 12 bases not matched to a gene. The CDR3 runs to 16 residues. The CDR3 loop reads CASSQEGAGGPNEQYF. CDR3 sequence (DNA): TGTGCCAGCAGCCAAGAAGGAGCGGGAGGGCCGAACGAGCAGTACTTC.